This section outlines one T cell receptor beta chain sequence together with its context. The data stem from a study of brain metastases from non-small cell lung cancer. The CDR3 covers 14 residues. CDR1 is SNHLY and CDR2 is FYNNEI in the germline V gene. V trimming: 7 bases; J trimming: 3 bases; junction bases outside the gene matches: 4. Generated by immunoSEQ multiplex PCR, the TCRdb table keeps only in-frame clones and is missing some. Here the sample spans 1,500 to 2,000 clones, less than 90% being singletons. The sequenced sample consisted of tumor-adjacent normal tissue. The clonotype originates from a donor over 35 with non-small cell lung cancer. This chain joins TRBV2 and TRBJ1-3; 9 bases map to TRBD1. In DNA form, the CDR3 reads TGTGCCAGCATGGACAGGGGTGGTGGAAACACCATATATTTT. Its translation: CASMDRGGGNTIYF.